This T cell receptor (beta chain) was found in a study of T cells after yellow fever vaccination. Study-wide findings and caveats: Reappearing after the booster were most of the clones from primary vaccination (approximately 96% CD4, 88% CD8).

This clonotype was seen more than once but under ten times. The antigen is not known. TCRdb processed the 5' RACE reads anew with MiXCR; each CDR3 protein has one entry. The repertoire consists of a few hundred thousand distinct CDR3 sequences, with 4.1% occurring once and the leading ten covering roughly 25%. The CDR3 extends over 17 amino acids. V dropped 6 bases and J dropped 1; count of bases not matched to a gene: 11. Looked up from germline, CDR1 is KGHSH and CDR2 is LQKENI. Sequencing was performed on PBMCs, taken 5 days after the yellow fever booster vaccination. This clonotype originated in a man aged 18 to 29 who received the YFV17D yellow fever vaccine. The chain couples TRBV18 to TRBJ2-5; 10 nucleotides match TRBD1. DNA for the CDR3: TGTGCCAGCTCGGCTCGCGGGACAGGGGTCATCCAAGAGACCCAGTACTTC. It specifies CASSARGTGVIQETQYF.